The 21 T cell receptor beta chains in this list originate from one sample, sequenced in a study of beta chain features in type 1 diabetes. The study, taken as a whole, reports: All four CD4+ subsets from Type 1 diabetes patients carried moderately but significantly shorter TCRB CDR3s.

Antigens of these TCRs are unknown. Expressed TCRB transcripts were sequenced because the entire RNA isolate underwent reverse transcription. Sequenced by immunoSEQ multiplex PCR; TCRdb stores in-frame clones only, minus some. The sample lists roughly 280,000 clones, about 24% occurring once. Sequenced input: naive CD4+ T cells from blood. These TCRs come from a woman younger than 45 with type 1 diabetes.

The chain recombines TRBV11-2 with TRBJ2-1, with D possibly TRBD2 on 6 matching bases. CDR3 length equals 14 residues. CDR1 and CDR2 (germline): SGHAT, FQNNGV. V lost 2 bases to trimming and J lost 6 bases, with 11 bases between them. CDR3: CASSLSLAGNEQFF. CDR3 DNA: TGTGCCAGCAGCTTATCACTAGCTGGCAATGAGCAGTTCTTC.

The chain employs TRBV5-6 and TRBJ2-7, with TRBD1 as a possible D gene (6 bases). CDR1 and CDR2 from the germline V gene are SGHDT and YYEEEE. There are 16 residues in the CDR3. V was shortened by 1 base and J by 2 bases, with 16 bases between the two germline ends. The CDR3 sequence: CASSLMTGFSAYEQYF. In DNA, the CDR3 is TGTGCCAGCAGCTTGATGACAGGCTTTTCAGCCTACGAGCAGTACTTC.

The chain couples TRBV7-3 to TRBJ2-3; TRBD2 agrees at 14 bases. This CDR3 is 21 amino acids long. The germline CDR1 and CDR2 sequences are SGHTA and FQGTGA. With 5 bases clipped from V and 2 bases from J, the junction kept 18 bases outside the gene matches. CDR3: CASSPRPFAGTSGSPTDTQYF. The CDR3 DNA reads as TGTGCCAGCAGCCCCCGTCCGTTTGCCGGGACTAGCGGGAGCCCCACAGATACGCAGTATTTT. The full variable domain, its missing parts supplied by reference TRBV7-3 and TRBJ2-3, is GAGVSQTPSNKVTEKGKYVELRCDPISGHTALYWYRQSLGQGPEFLIYFQGTGAADDSGLPNDRFFAVRPEGSVSTLKIQRTERGDSAVYLCASSPRPFAGTSGSPTDTQYFGPGTRLTVL.

In this sample, this clone turned up a few times. The chain recombines TRBV11-1 with TRBJ1-1, with 11 bases fitting TRBD1. V shed 5 bases and J 4 bases; nucleotides not matched to a gene: 6. Germline V lookup: CDR1 SGHAT, CDR2 FQDESV (reference sequence). The CDR3 length is 15 residues. CDR3 residues: CASSPGQGASTEAFF. In DNA, the CDR3 is TGTGCCAGCAGCCCTGGACAGGGGGCTTCCACTGAAGCTTTCTTT.

This clone was counted a few times. The chain combines TRBV29-1 with TRBJ2-1, with TRBD1 matching 7 bases. The J segment lost 6 bases and the V segment lost 6 bases, leaving 8 bases of the junction unmatched. Germline V lookup: CDR1 SQVTM, CDR2 ANQGSEA. The CDR3 is made up of 13 amino acids. The CDR3 DNA reads as TGCAGCGTCGACAGGGCAATGGGCAATGAGCAGTTCTTC. It yields the protein CSVDRAMGNEQFF.

This clone was found a few times. The chain joins TRBV4-1 to TRBJ2-3; D remains unclear. CDR3 length: 16 amino acids. V was clipped by 4 bases and J by 2 bases, with 16 bases between them. The germline gives CDR1 MGHRA, CDR2 YSYEKL. CDR3 sequence: CASSLQLRLSTDTQYF. CDR3 DNA: TGCGCCAGCAGCCTCCAATTGCGGCTATCCACAGATACGCAGTATTTT.

This rearrangement joins TRBV27 to TRBJ2-1; 8 positions agree with TRBD2. The trim removed 5 bases at V and 3 bases at J, leaving 6 bases unmatched. CDR1 MNHEY and CDR2 SMNVEV come from the germline V gene (reference sequence). This CDR3 spans 15 amino acids. CDR3: CASSPQREYYNEQFF. The DNA of the CDR3 is TGTGCCAGCAGTCCGCAGCGGGAGTACTACAATGAGCAGTTCTTC.

This rearrangement joins TRBV5-1 to TRBJ2-2; D remains unclear. V was shortened by 1 base and J by 0 bases, with 10 bases between the two germline ends. The CDR3 is 16 amino acids. CDR1 is SGHRS and CDR2 is YFSETQ in the germline V gene. The CDR3 sequence is CASSLRLSANTGELFF. The CDR3 DNA sequence: TGCGCCAGCAGCTTGAGACTGAGCGCGAACACCGGGGAGCTGTTTTTT.

This chain links TRBV30 with TRBJ2-3; 13 bases match TRBD2. V lost 1 base, J lost 5 bases, and 12 bases stayed unmatched. Germline-derived CDR1 and CDR2 are GTSNPN and SVGIG (reference sequence). CDR3 length: 18 residues. The CDR3 DNA reads TGTGCCTGGAGTGCTCCGGGACTAGCGGGACTAGCAAGAGATACGCAGTATTTT. The encoded protein is CAWSAPGLAGLARDTQYF.

This sequence joins TRBV30 and TRBJ1-4; a possible D gene is TRBD1 (5 bases). This CDR3 has 14 amino acids. Germline-derived CDR1 and CDR2 are GTSNPN and SVGIG (reference sequence). The V and J ends lost 0 bases and 4 bases respectively, with 9 bases between them. In nucleotides, the CDR3 is TGTGCCTGGAGTGTATCAGGGATTAATGAAAAACTGTTTTTT. It codes for CAWSVSGINEKLFF.

This clone was observed a handful of times. The chain combines TRBV29-1 with TRBJ2-7, with D possibly matching TRBD1 (5 bases). V dropped 4 bases and J dropped 2 bases, with 18 bases sitting between them. The germline gives CDR1 SQVTM, CDR2 ANQGSEA. The CDR3 consists of 15 residues. CDR3 sequence: CSVGPLRAAPYEQYF. CDR3 DNA: TGCAGCGTTGGCCCCCTCAGGGCCGCACCCTACGAGCAGTACTTC.

The chain uses TRBV9 and TRBJ1-1, with D uncertain. Trimming removed 0 bases from V and 1 base from J, with 10 bases in between. In germline, CDR1 is SGDLS, CDR2 YYNGEE. This CDR3 region has 15 residues. The CDR3 nucleotides read TGTGCCAGCAGCGTAGTCGGGAATAAGAACACTGAAGCTTTCTTT. Translation gives CASSVVGNKNTEAFF.

This clone occurred a few times. DNA for the CDR3: TGTGCCAGCAGCCGACAGGGTGACACTGAAGCTTTCTTT. This encodes CASSRQGDTEAFF. The rearrangement uses TRBV11-2 and TRBJ1-1; 7 nucleotides agree with TRBD1. The CDR3 totals 13 residues. Germline CDR1 is SGHAT and CDR2 is FQNNGV. V gave up 5 bases and J gave up 3 bases; unmatched junction bases: 3.

This sequence joins TRBV7-3 and TRBJ1-2; 7 bases align to TRBD1. This CDR3 has 15 residues. Germline values: CDR1 SGHTA, CDR2 FQGTGA. The ends lost 5 bases at V and 4 bases at J; junction bases unmatched: 10. Written as DNA, the CDR3 is TGTGCCAGCAGCGCCAGCGCGACAGGGATCTATGGCTACACCTTC. Translation gives CASSASATGIYGYTF.

This clone has more than one count but fewer than ten. V gene TRBV18 combines with J gene TRBJ2-3, with a possible D match to TRBD2 (5 bases). V dropped 2 bases and J dropped 2 bases, with 11 bases sitting between them. Germline CDR1 KGHSH, CDR2 LQKENI. CDR3 length equals 15 residues. The CDR3, as DNA: TGTGCCAGCTCACCAGGGAGCGGATCCACAGATACGCAGTATTTT. It specifies CASSPGSGSTDTQYF. Complete variable domain (other parts from reference TRBV18 and TRBJ2-3): NAGVMQNPRHLVRRRGQEARLRCSPMKGHSHVYWYRQLPEEGLKFMVYLQKENIIDESGMPKERFSAEFPKEGPSILRIQQVVRGDSAAYFCASSPGSGSTDTQYFGPGTRLTVL.

The V and J genes are TRBV19 and TRBJ2-4; TRBD1 is a possible D gene (6 bases). The CDR3 has 15 residues. CDR1 is LNHDA and CDR2 is SQIVND in the germline V gene (reference sequence). V lost 5 bases, J lost 1 base, and 12 bases lay in between. The CDR3 DNA reads TGTGCCAGTAGTCTTCAGAGGGGGGCCAAAAACATTCAGTACTTC. It codes for CASSLQRGAKNIQYF.

The chain joins TRBV7-3 to TRBJ2-2, with 9 bases aligning to TRBD1. V was pared by 5 bases and J by 6 bases, with 10 bases of the junction left unmatched. Per the germline V gene, CDR1 is SGHTA and CDR2 is FQGTGA. This CDR3 comprises 16 residues. CDR3 sequence (DNA): TGTGCCAGCAGCCCGGCCGGGACAGGGTGGGCCGGGGAGCTGTTTTTT. This gives the protein CASSPAGTGWAGELFF.

A few counts support this clone. The gene calls are TRBV29-1 and TRBJ1-1, with 9 positions matching TRBD1. J lost 4 bases, V lost 4 bases, and 4 bases had no gene match. This CDR3 has 13 residues. From germline, CDR1 is SQVTM and CDR2 ANQGSEA. CDR3 loop: CSVGGQGSTEAFF. The DNA of the CDR3 is TGCAGCGTTGGGGGACAGGGAAGCACTGAAGCTTTCTTT.

The genes are TRBV28 and TRBJ2-7, with D tentatively TRBD1 (6 bases). The CDR3 has 14 residues. Trimming stripped 6 bases from V and 0 bases from J, with 12 bases between. Looked up from germline, CDR1 is MDHEN and CDR2 is SYDVKM. Here the CDR3 DNA reads TGTGCCAGCAGGACGAGGACAGACTCCTACGAGCAGTACTTC. This encodes CASRTRTDSYEQYF.

This clone was observed a handful of times. The chain has TRBV14 and TRBJ1-2; no reliable D call. Germline CDR1 SGHDN, CDR2 FVKESK. Trimming removed 0 bases from V and 5 bases from J, with 16 bases in between. The CDR3 contains 16 residues. This CDR3 reads CASSQDEGLNGYGYTF. For the CDR3, the DNA is TGTGCCAGCAGCCAAGATGAGGGCCTTAATGGATATGGCTACACCTTC.

The rearrangement uses TRBV10-3 and TRBJ1-1; 8 nucleotides line up with TRBD1. V lost 10 bases and J lost 6; bases outside the gene matches: 16. CDR1 and CDR2 (germline): ENHRY, SYGVKD. This CDR3 is 15 amino acids long. The CDR3 sequence is CATDPGQGEQAEAFF. DNA for the CDR3: TGTGCCACGGACCCCGGACAGGGTGAGCAGGCTGAAGCTTTCTTT.